The 22 T cell receptor beta chains in this list originate from one sample, sequenced in a study of beta chain features in type 1 diabetes. Notes on the study in general: Patients with Type 1 diabetes showed moderately but significantly shorter TCRB CDR3s in all four CD4+ subsets.

Isolated RNA was reverse transcribed in full, so expressed TCRB transcripts were sequenced. Assay: immunoSEQ multiplex PCR; the TCRdb copy retains only in-frame clones and omits some. The table shows a few hundred thousand clones, with 10% to 15% occurring only once. The antigens for these receptors are not known. The source material was naive CD4+ T cells from blood. The origin of the receptors is a woman younger than 35 with type 1 diabetes.

This clone showed up just a few times. This rearrangement joins TRBV29-1 to TRBJ2-1; 9 bases align to TRBD1. V dropped 0 bases and J dropped 8; count of bases not matched to a gene: 5. This CDR3 is built from 14 residues. The germline gives CDR1 SQVTM, CDR2 ANQGSEA. The CDR3, as DNA: TGCAGCGTTGAAGAACAGGGGGCGCGGGATGAGCAGTTCTTC. Translation gives CSVEEQGARDEQFF.

V usage is TRBV5-4 and J usage is TRBJ2-3, with 8 bases matching TRBD2. V lost 3 bases and J lost 1; bases outside the gene matches: 7. This CDR3 is built from 16 residues. Germline V lookup: CDR1 SGHNT, CDR2 YYREEE (reference sequence). The CDR3 is CASSWGSGVGTDTQYF. In nucleotides, the CDR3 is TGTGCCAGCAGCTGGGGTAGCGGGGTGGGCACAGATACGCAGTATTTT.

The table lists this clone with a few counts. CDR3 nucleotide sequence: TGTGCCAGCAGCCTAGGGTTGGGCCTCTTTAACTATGGCTACACCTTC. Amino acid sequence: CASSLGLGLFNYGYTF. The chain recombines TRBV7-9 with TRBJ1-2; D is ambiguous. This CDR3 spans 16 amino acids. The V end was cut by 5 bases, the J end by 1 base, with 17 bases between. Germline V CDR1 and CDR2: SEHNR, FQNEAQ (reference sequence).

This chain connects TRBV5-1 to TRBJ2-1; weak D call: TRBD2 (6 bases). CDR1 is SGHRS, CDR2 YFSETQ, per germline. The CDR3 is made up of 15 amino acids. V lost 1 base and J 4 bases, leaving 12 bases between the germline ends. The CDR3 reads CASSLPSAGYNEQFF. The CDR3 region has the DNA TGCGCCAGCAGCTTGCCTAGCGCGGGGTACAATGAGCAGTTCTTC.

This clone was recorded a few times. The chain has TRBV6-1 and TRBJ2-3, with D perhaps TRBD2 (6 bases). Trimming removed 5 bases at V and 6 bases at J, with 18 bases between. The length of the CDR3 is 15 residues. Looked up from germline, CDR1 is MNHNS and CDR2 is SASEGT. The CDR3 loop reads CASSQRGSGPDTQYF. CDR3 DNA: TGTGCCAGCAGTCAACGGGGGAGCGGACCCGATACGCAGTATTTT.

Note on this clone: The sample carries other DNA sequences with the same CDR3. The chain employs TRBV5-1 and TRBJ2-7; 7 nucleotides align to TRBD1. Unmatched junction bases numbered 6, after V lost 4 bases and J lost 2 bases. Germline V gene lookup returns CDR1 SGHRS and CDR2 YFSETQ. This CDR3 spans 14 amino acids. For the CDR3, the DNA is TGCGCCAGCAGCCTAGGGCAGGGGGCCTACGAGCAGTACTTC. Its protein is CASSLGQGAYEQYF.

This clone was observed a handful of times. This chain uses TRBV11-1 with TRBJ2-1; 9 bases fit TRBD1. Looked up from germline, CDR1 is SGHAT and CDR2 is FQDESV (reference sequence). V shed 2 bases and J 9 bases; nucleotides not matched to a gene: 11. The CDR3 runs to 16 residues. The CDR3 DNA is TGTGCCAGCAGCTTAACGGGACAGGGTTCTTATGGTGAGCAGTTCTTC. Amino acids: CASSLTGQGSYGEQFF.

The chain carries TRBV6-6 and TRBJ2-3; D ambiguous. This CDR3 spans 15 amino acids. V was trimmed by 3 bases and J by 4 bases, leaving 14 bases between them. Germline V gives CDR1 MNHNY, CDR2 SVGAGI (reference sequence). The CDR3 spells CASSYFFSPPDTQYF. The CDR3 coding sequence is TGTGCCAGCAGTTATTTTTTTAGTCCCCCAGATACGCAGTATTTT.

This clone was seen only a few times. The CDR3 loop is CSVERQGLDNTEAFF. The CDR3, as DNA: TGCAGCGTTGAAAGACAGGGGTTGGATAACACTGAAGCTTTCTTT. The chain couples TRBV29-1 to TRBJ1-1, with TRBD1 matching over 8 bases. In germline, CDR1 is SQVTM, CDR2 ANQGSEA. The CDR3 loop spans 15 amino acids. V lost 2 bases to trimming and J lost 2 bases; unmatched junction nucleotides: 7.

This clone was detected only a few times. The chain combines TRBV7-8 with TRBJ2-1, with a possible D match to TRBD2 (5 bases). The germline CDR1 and CDR2 sequences are SGHVS and FQNEAQ. The CDR3 runs to 17 residues. The germline V and J ends were trimmed by 5 bases and 7 bases, with 24 bases remaining between them. DNA for the CDR3: TGTGCCAGCAGCCGGAGGACCGGAAGGGAAAGGGTAAATGAGCAGTTCTTC. Its protein product is CASSRRTGRERVNEQFF.

This clone has just a few counts. The chain employs TRBV7-2 and TRBJ2-5; D gene uncertain. V was trimmed by 3 bases and J by 2 bases, leaving 13 bases between them. The CDR3 is 15 amino acids. The germline V gene encodes CDR1 SGHTA and CDR2 FQGNSA. CDR3 sequence reads: CASSFRFSPQETQYF. As DNA, the CDR3 is TGTGCCAGCAGCTTTCGTTTTAGCCCGCAAGAGACCCAGTACTTC.

The chain links TRBV14 to TRBJ1-6, with D uncertain. This CDR3 spans 13 amino acids. Per germline, CDR1 SGHDN and CDR2 FVKESK. V was trimmed by 0 bases and J by 7 bases, leaving 4 bases between them. This CDR3 is CASSQDPNSPLHF. DNA of the CDR3: TGTGCCAGCAGCCAAGATCCGAATTCACCCCTCCACTTT.

The chain carries TRBV5-4 and TRBJ1-2, with 10 bases that match TRBD1. Germline V gives CDR1 SGHNT, CDR2 YYREEE (reference sequence). V lost 2 bases and J lost 7; bases outside the gene matches: 5. This CDR3 region has 14 residues. The CDR3 is CASSFDRGQGGYTF. Written as DNA, the CDR3 is TGTGCCAGCAGCTTCGACAGGGGGCAGGGTGGCTACACCTTC.

This clone appeared a few times. V is TRBV21-1 and J is TRBJ2-7; the table's D call of TRBD1 was not tested on the DNA. TRBV21-1 is a pseudogene locus. The CDR3 sequence is 13 residues long. For the CDR3, the DNA is TGTGCCAGCAGCAGAGACATTTCCTACGAGCAGTACTTC. Its protein is CASSRDISYEQYF.

V and J are TRBV19 and TRBJ2-5, with 8 bases that match TRBD1. This CDR3 is 15 amino acids long. Per the germline V gene, CDR1 is LNHDA and CDR2 is SQIVND (reference sequence). Trimming at V came to 3 bases and at J to 5 bases, leaving 8 bases not matched to a gene. CDR3 amino acids: CASSMGQGAAETQYF. The DNA of the CDR3 is TGTGCCAGTAGTATGGGGCAGGGGGCGGCGGAGACCCAGTACTTC. Based on the CDR3 plus reference TRBV19 and TRBJ2-5, the full variable domain is DGGITQSPKYLFRKEGQNVTLSCEQNLNHDAMYWYRQDPGQGLRLIYYSQIVNDFQKGDIAEGYSVSREKKESFPLTVTSAQKNPTAFYLCASSMGQGAAETQYFGPGTRLLVL.

The CDR3 loop is CASSQDHGLAKNIQYF. In DNA form, the CDR3 reads TGCGCCAGCAGCCAAGATCATGGCTTAGCCAAAAACATTCAGTACTTC. The chain couples TRBV4-1 to TRBJ2-4; D is undetermined. The CDR3 runs to 16 residues. Germline lookup yields CDR1 MGHRA and CDR2 YSYEKL. V lost 0 bases and J lost 0, with 9 bases in between.

In this sample, this clone turned up a few times. CDR3 loop: CASTEGNTEAFF. The CDR3 bases are TGTGCCAGCACGGAGGGGAACACTGAAGCTTTCTTT. The chain joins TRBV2 to TRBJ1-1; D is uncertain. This CDR3 has 12 residues. The V end was cut by 7 bases, the J end by 1 base, with 7 bases between. Germline values: CDR1 SNHLY, CDR2 FYNNEI.

This clone showed up just a few times. V and J are TRBV7-9 and TRBJ2-1; TRBD2 agrees at 9 bases. The CDR3 is made up of 18 amino acids. The V gene end was trimmed by 5 bases and the J gene end by 3 bases; junction bases not matched to a gene: 14. Germline lookup yields CDR1 SEHNR and CDR2 FQNEAQ (reference sequence). Written as DNA, the CDR3 is TGTGCCAGCAGCCCCTGGGGACTAGCCGGGAGGGACTACAATGAGCAGTTCTTC. This sequence encodes CASSPWGLAGRDYNEQFF.

V and J are TRBV9 and TRBJ2-1, with 9 bases fitting TRBD2. The trim removed 2 bases at V and 6 bases at J, leaving 6 bases unmatched. The CDR3 has 15 residues. The germline CDR1 and CDR2 sequences are SGDLS and YYNGEE. CDR3 DNA: TGTGCCAGCAGCGTTTCTAGCGGGATCTTCAATGAGCAGTTCTTC. It translates to CASSVSSGIFNEQFF. Supplemented by reference TRBV9 and TRBJ2-1, the full variable domain reads DSGVTQTPKHLITATGQRVTLRCSPRSGDLSVYWYQQSLDQGLQFLIQYYNGEERAKGNILERFSAQQFPDLHSELNLSSLELGDSALYFCASSVSSGIFNEQFFGPGTRLTVL.

The chain combines TRBV27 with TRBJ1-2; 10 bases map to TRBD1. The CDR3 extends over 14 amino acids. The germline V gene encodes CDR1 MNHEY and CDR2 SMNVEV (reference sequence). With 5 bases clipped from V and 5 bases from J, the junction kept 5 bases outside the gene matches. The CDR3 spells CASSPRTGGYGYTF. DNA of the CDR3: TGTGCCAGCAGTCCTCGGACAGGGGGATATGGCTACACCTTC.

This clone showed up just a few times. This chain connects TRBV9 to TRBJ2-3, with 8 bases fitting TRBD1. The junction had 11 bases not matched to a gene; V was cut back by 3 bases and J by 8 bases. CDR1 is SGDLS and CDR2 is YYNGEE in the germline V gene. The CDR3 contains 15 residues. In DNA, the CDR3 is TGTGCCAGCAGCGCGACCGGGACAGGAGTCGCTACGCAGTATTTT. It encodes CASSATGTGVATQYF.

This clone was detected a few times. The gene calls are TRBV4-3 and TRBJ2-7; tentatively, D is TRBD2 (5 bases). There are 16 residues in the CDR3. The germline V gene has CDR1 LGHNA and CDR2 YSLEER. V lost 1 base and J 2 bases, leaving 15 bases between the germline ends. CDR3: CASSQVEGPGTYEQYF. The CDR3, as DNA: TGCGCCAGCAGCCAAGTCGAAGGTCCGGGGACCTACGAGCAGTACTTC.